The table lists the clone carrying this T cell receptor (beta chain) with a few counts. Its antigen is as yet unknown. Collection of lesional scalp punch biopsies and peripheral blood was performed in alopecia areata patients. This sample stems from a study of CD8+ T cells in alopecia areata. In the study overall: Those treated were given oral tofacitinib at 5 to 10 mg twice daily. Tofacitinib was given for 6 to 18 months, then stopped for 6 months. General study results and limits: The study found higher clonality in lesional than normal scalp, especially in alopecia totalis/universalis.

The CDR3 covers 14 residues. Germline CDR1 reads LNHNV; CDR2 reads YYDKDF (reference sequence). V shed 1 base and J shed 5 bases, with 9 bases lying between them. Extracted RNA was reverse transcribed into cDNA, the sequencing template. The table came from immunoSEQ multiplex PCR; TCRdb's copy has only in-frame clones and leaves some out. This table has 110,000 or so clones, around two fifths appearing once. The chain links TRBV15 to TRBJ1-5; D uncertain. The specimen sequenced was CD4+ T cells sorted from blood. The source is a human donor with alopecia areata. The CDR3 region has the DNA TGTGCCACCAGCAGAGTGTCAATCGATCAGCCCCAGCATTTT. As protein: CATSRVSIDQPQHF.